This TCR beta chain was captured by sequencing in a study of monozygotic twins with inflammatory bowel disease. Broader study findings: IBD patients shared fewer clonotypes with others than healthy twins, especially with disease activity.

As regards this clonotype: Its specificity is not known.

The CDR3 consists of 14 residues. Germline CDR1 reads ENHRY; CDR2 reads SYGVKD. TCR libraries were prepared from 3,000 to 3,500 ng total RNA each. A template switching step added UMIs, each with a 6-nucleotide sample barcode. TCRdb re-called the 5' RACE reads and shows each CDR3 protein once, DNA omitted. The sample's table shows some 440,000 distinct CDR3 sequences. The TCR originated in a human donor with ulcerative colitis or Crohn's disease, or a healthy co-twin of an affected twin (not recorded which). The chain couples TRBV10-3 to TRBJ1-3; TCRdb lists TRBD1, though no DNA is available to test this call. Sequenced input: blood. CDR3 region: CAITPGTERNTIYF.